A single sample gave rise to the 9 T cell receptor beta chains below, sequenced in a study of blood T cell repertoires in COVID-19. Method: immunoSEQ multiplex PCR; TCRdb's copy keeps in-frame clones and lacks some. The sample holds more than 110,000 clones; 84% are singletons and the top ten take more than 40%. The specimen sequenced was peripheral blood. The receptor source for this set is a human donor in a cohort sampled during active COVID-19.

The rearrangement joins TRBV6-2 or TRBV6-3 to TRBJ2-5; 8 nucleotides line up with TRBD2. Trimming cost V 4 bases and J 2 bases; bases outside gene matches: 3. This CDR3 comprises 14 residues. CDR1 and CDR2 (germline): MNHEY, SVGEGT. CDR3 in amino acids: CASSSTSGQETQYF. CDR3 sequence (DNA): TGTGCCAGCAGTTCAACTAGCGGTCAAGAGACCCAGTACTTC.

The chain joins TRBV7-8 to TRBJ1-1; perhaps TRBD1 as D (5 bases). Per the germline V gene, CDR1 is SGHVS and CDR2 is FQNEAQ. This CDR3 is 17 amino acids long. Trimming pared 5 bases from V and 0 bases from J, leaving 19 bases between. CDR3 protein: CASSIGPLGGMNTEAFF. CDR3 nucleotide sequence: TGTGCCAGCAGCATTGGGCCCTTGGGGGGGATGAACACTGAAGCTTTCTTT.

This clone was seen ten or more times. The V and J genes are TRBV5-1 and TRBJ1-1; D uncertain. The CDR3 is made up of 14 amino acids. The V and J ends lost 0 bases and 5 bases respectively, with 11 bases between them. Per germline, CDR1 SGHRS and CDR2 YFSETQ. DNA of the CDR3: TGCGCCAGCAGCTTGGGTGTCGGGTTTACTGAAGCTTTCTTT. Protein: CASSLGVGFTEAFF.

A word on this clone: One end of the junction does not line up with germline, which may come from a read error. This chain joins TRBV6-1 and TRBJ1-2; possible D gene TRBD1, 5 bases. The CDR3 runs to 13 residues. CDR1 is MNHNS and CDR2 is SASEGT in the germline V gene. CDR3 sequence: CASGDRSYYGYTF. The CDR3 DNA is TGTGCCAGCGGTGACAGATCGTACTATGGCTACACCTTC.

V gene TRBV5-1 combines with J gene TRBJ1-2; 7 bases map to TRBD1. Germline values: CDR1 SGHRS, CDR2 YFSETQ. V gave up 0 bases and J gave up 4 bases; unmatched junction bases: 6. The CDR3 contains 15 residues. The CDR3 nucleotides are TGCGCCAGCAGCTTGGGCCTTGCAGGGGGCTATGGCTACACCTTC. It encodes CASSLGLAGGYGYTF.

CDR3 sequence (DNA): TGTGCCAGCAGTGCCCTAGCGGGGTCCTCCTACAATGAGCAGTTCTTC. Protein product: CASSALAGSSYNEQFF. V usage is TRBV6-4 and J usage is TRBJ2-1, with 9 bases matching TRBD2. The ends lost 4 bases at V and 0 bases at J; junction bases unmatched: 4. Germline V gene lookup returns CDR1 MRHNA and CDR2 SNTAGT. The CDR3 is 16 residues long.

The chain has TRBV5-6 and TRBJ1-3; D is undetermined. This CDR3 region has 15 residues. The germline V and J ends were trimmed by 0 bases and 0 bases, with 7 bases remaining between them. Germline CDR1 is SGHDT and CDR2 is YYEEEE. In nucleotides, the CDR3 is TGTGCCAGCAGCTTGGTCACTCACTCTGGAAACACCATATATTTT. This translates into CASSLVTHSGNTIYF. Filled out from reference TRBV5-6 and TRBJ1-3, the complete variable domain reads DAGVTQSPTHLIKTRGQQVTLRCSPKSGHDTVSWYQQALGQGPQFIFQYYEEEERQRGNFPDRFSGHQFPNYSSELNVNALLLGDSALYLCASSLVTHSGNTIYFGEGSWLTVV.

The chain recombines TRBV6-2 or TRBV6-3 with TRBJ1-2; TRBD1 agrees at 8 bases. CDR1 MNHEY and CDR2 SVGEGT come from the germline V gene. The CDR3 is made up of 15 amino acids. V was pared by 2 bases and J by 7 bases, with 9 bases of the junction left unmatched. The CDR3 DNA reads TGTGCCAGCAGTTACACCGATGGACAGGGTGGTGGCTACACCTTC. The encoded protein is CASSYTDGQGGGYTF.

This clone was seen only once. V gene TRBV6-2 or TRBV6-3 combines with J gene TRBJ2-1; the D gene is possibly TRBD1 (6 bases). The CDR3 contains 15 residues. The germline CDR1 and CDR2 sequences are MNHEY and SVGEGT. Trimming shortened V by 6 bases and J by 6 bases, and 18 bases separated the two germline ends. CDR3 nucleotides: TGTGCCAGCAGCCCCGGCAGGGGCAATATCAATGAGCAGTTCTTC. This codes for CASSPGRGNINEQFF.